Below, 26 T cell receptor beta chains from the same sample are listed, as sequenced in a study of technical replicates of blood from several donors. Profiled with immunoSEQ multiplex PCR; TCRdb holds only in-frame clones, not every one. The table includes approximately 15,000 clones, approximately 90% detected once. The sample was PBMCs. These receptors came from a human donor in good health.

This rearrangement joins TRBV29-1 to TRBJ1-4; D may be TRBD1 (6 bases). V lost 6 bases and J 3 bases, leaving 11 bases between the germline ends. Germline values: CDR1 SQVTM, CDR2 ANQGSEA. The CDR3 has 13 amino acids. The CDR3 spells CSVGGGPNEKLFF. The CDR3 DNA follows: TGCAGCGTGGGTGGGGGCCCTAATGAAAAACTGTTTTTT. The full variable domain, with the rest looked up from reference TRBV29-1 and TRBJ1-4, is SAVISQKPSRDICQRGTSLTIQCQVDSQVTMMFWYRQQPGQSLTLIATANQGSEATYESGFVIDKFPISRPNLTFSTLTVSNMSPEDSSIYLCSVGGGPNEKLFFGSGTQLSVL.

V gene TRBV7-9 combines with J gene TRBJ2-4; TRBD1 might be the D (5 bases). Deletions cut 5 bases from V and 7 bases from J, with 15 bases between. The CDR3 has 14 residues. CDR1 is SEHNR, CDR2 FQNEAQ, per germline (reference sequence). CDR3: CASSLQGNGNIQYF. CDR3 in DNA: TGTGCCAGCAGCCTCCAGGGTAACGGGAACATTCAGTACTTC.

The chain links TRBV5-4 to TRBJ1-2; D unresolved. V was shortened by 3 bases and J by 4 bases, with 13 bases between the two germline ends. CDR1 is SGHNT and CDR2 is YYREEE in the germline V gene (reference sequence). CDR3 length: 14 residues. The CDR3 coding sequence is TGTGCCAGCAGCTCGGCCCGACAACCCTATGGCTACACCTTC. Its translation: CASSSARQPYGYTF.

The V call is TRBV18, the J call TRBJ2-1; D may be TRBD2 (5 bases). Trimming pared 2 bases from V and 4 bases from J, leaving 6 bases between. This CDR3 comprises 13 residues. Germline V gene lookup returns CDR1 KGHSH and CDR2 LQKENI. The CDR3 region is CASSPRGYNEQFF. CDR3 nucleotide sequence: TGTGCCAGCTCACCAAGAGGGTACAATGAGCAGTTCTTC.

CDR3 nucleotides: TGTGCCAGCAGTTCCGGACAGGGAAATTGGGTTCATCAGCCCCAGCATTTT. Translated, it gives CASSSGQGNWVHQPQHF. This chain joins TRBV28 and TRBJ1-5, with 8 bases identical to TRBD1. Germline CDR1 and CDR2: MDHEN and SYDVKM. With V trimmed by 4 bases and J by 5 bases, 13 bases remained unmatched. The CDR3 runs to 17 residues.

This sequence joins TRBV4-1 and TRBJ1-3; possibly TRBD1 for D (6 bases). Trimming removed 0 bases at V and 2 bases at J, with 8 bases between. CDR3 length: 15 residues. Germline lookup yields CDR1 MGHRA and CDR2 YSYEKL. The CDR3 sequence: CASSQEGTTGNTIYF. CDR3 coding DNA: TGCGCCAGCAGCCAAGAAGGGACAACTGGAAACACCATATATTTT.

The V and J genes are TRBV5-1 and TRBJ2-5; 7 bases are shared with TRBD1. The germline CDR1 and CDR2 sequences are SGHRS and YFSETQ. The CDR3 loop spans 15 amino acids. J gave up 5 bases and V 0 bases, and 7 bases lay outside the gene matches. The CDR3 loop is CASSLGDSGWETQYF. CDR3 DNA sequence: TGCGCCAGCAGCTTGGGGGACAGTGGATGGGAGACCCAGTACTTC. Full variable domain (outside the CDR3, taken from reference TRBV5-1 and TRBJ2-5): KAGVTQTPRYLIKTRGQQVTLSCSPISGHRSVSWYQQTPGQGLQFLFEYFSETQRNKGNFPGRFSGRQFSNSRSEMNVSTLELGDSALYLCASSLGDSGWETQYFGPGTRLLVL.

The rearrangement joins TRBV6-1 to TRBJ1-3, with D hard to call. Germline V gene lookup returns CDR1 MNHNS and CDR2 SASEGT. The CDR3 has 15 residues. V dropped 4 bases and J dropped 0 bases, with 10 bases sitting between them. CDR3 in amino acids: CASSVELYSGNTIYF. The CDR3, as DNA: TGTGCCAGCAGTGTTGAGCTTTACTCTGGAAACACCATATATTTT.

This chain connects TRBV5-1 to TRBJ1-2; 8 bases are a match to TRBD1. The CDR3 covers 13 residues. Germline loops: CDR1 SGHRS, CDR2 YFSETQ. The trim removed 4 bases at V and 3 bases at J, leaving 2 bases unmatched. The CDR3 protein is CASSVQGDYGYTF. DNA for the CDR3: TGCGCCAGCAGCGTACAGGGGGACTATGGCTACACCTTC. The whole variable domain, filled in from reference TRBV5-1 and TRBJ1-2, reads KAGVTQTPRYLIKTRGQQVTLSCSPISGHRSVSWYQQTPGQGLQFLFEYFSETQRNKGNFPGRFSGRQFSNSRSEMNVSTLELGDSALYLCASSVQGDYGYTFGSGTRLTVV.

CDR3 bases: TGTGCCAGCAGTTACTCGCCAGGGGAATTCGGAGCTTTCTTT. Translation gives CASSYSPGEFGAFF. The chain carries TRBV6-5 and TRBJ1-1; TRBD1 might be the D (6 bases). Between the trimmed V and J ends, which lost 0 bases and 10 bases, there was a span of 15 bases. Germline-derived CDR1 and CDR2 are MNHEY and SVGAGI. The CDR3 has 14 amino acids.

V is TRBV9 and J is TRBJ2-5; 12 positions agree with TRBD1. The CDR3 is 15 residues long. Trimming took 4 bases from V and 5 from J; bases not matched to a gene: 6. CDR1 SGDLS and CDR2 YYNGEE come from the germline V gene. The CDR3, as DNA: TGTGCCAGCAGCCTAGGGACAGGGGGCTCGGAGACCCAGTACTTC. Residues: CASSLGTGGSETQYF.

The chain recombines TRBV9 with TRBJ2-7, with 9 bases aligning to TRBD1. CDR1 and CDR2 from the germline V gene are SGDLS and YYNGEE. CDR3 length equals 15 residues. With V trimmed by 3 bases and J by 3 bases, 7 bases remained unmatched. The CDR3 bases are TGTGCCAGCAGCGAGGGGACAGGGTGGGGCTACGAGCAGTACTTC. Its protein is CASSEGTGWGYEQYF.

The chain carries TRBV10-2 and TRBJ2-3; 7 bases fit TRBD2. This CDR3 spans 14 amino acids. Trimming at V came to 8 bases and at J to 6 bases, leaving 11 bases not matched to a gene. Germline V gene data show CDR1 as WSHSY and CDR2 as SAAADI. As DNA, the CDR3 is TGCGCCAGCTGGGAGGGGCAGGCTTACGATACGCAGTATTTT. It is translated as CASWEGQAYDTQYF.

This clone has only a few counts. The identical CDR3 is also encoded by other nucleotide sequences in the sample. This chain joins TRBV6-1 and TRBJ2-7, with TRBD2 matching over 11 bases. The V gene end was trimmed by 1 base and the J gene end by 1 base; junction bases not matched to a gene: 0. In germline, CDR1 is MNHNS, CDR2 SASEGT. The CDR3 sequence is 15 residues long. The CDR3 nucleotides are TGTGCCAGCAGTGAAGGACTAGCGGGATCCTACGAGCAGTACTTC. Its translation: CASSEGLAGSYEQYF.

This clone appeared once. The rearrangement links TRBV6-5 to TRBJ2-3, with TRBD2 matching 8 bases. The trim removed 6 bases at V and 3 bases at J, leaving 8 bases unmatched. The CDR3 is 15 residues long. Germline CDR1 and CDR2: MNHEY and SVGAGI. The DNA for the CDR3 is TGTGCCAGCAGCCAGGGACTAGTTGGTACAGATACGCAGTATTTT. Its translation: CASSQGLVGTDTQYF.

This clone came up once. The rearrangement links TRBV6-1 to TRBJ2-7, with 12 bases matching TRBD2. CDR3 length equals 15 residues. CDR1 MNHNS and CDR2 SASEGT come from the germline V gene. With V trimmed by 3 bases and J by 2 bases, 2 bases remained unmatched. This CDR3 is CASSEGLAGTYEQYF. In DNA, the CDR3 is TGTGCCAGCAGTGAGGGACTAGCGGGTACCTACGAGCAGTACTTC.

This clone rates as medium-sized (0.01 to 0.1%). The genes are TRBV9 and TRBJ2-3; 11 bases are shared with TRBD2. Germline assignment: CDR1 SGDLS and CDR2 YYNGEE. The CDR3 sequence is 17 residues long. Losses at the gene ends were 0 bases for V and 5 bases for J; bases not matched to a gene: 8. The CDR3 nucleotides are TGTGCCAGCAGCGTAGAGGGACTAGCGGAGGTGGGAGATACGCAGTATTTT. This sequence encodes CASSVEGLAEVGDTQYF.

V and J are TRBV18 and TRBJ2-1, with 12 bases identical to TRBD2. Germline V lookup: CDR1 KGHSH, CDR2 LQKENI. Trimming cost V 4 bases and J 8 bases; bases outside gene matches: 9. The CDR3 runs 16 residues. The CDR3 DNA is TGTGCCAGCTCACGAACTAGCGGGGGGTTTAGGGATGAGCAGTTCTTC. Encoded protein: CASSRTSGGFRDEQFF. Complete variable domain (other parts from reference TRBV18 and TRBJ2-1): NAGVMQNPRHLVRRRGQEARLRCSPMKGHSHVYWYRQLPEEGLKFMVYLQKENIIDESGMPKERFSAEFPKEGPSILRIQQVVRGDSAAYFCASSRTSGGFRDEQFFGPGTRLTVL.

Here the CDR3 reads CASSLSVQGLSGNTIYF. CDR3 in DNA: TGTGCCAGCAGTTTATCGGTTCAGGGTCTCTCTGGAAACACCATATATTTT. V is TRBV27 and J is TRBJ1-3; the D gene is possibly TRBD1 (5 bases). The V end was cut by 0 bases, the J end by 0 bases, with 12 bases between. Germline lookup yields CDR1 MNHEY and CDR2 SMNVEV (reference sequence). The CDR3 loop spans 17 amino acids.

The gene calls are TRBV30 and TRBJ2-1, with TRBD2 matching over 12 bases. J gave up 3 bases and V 1 base, and 13 bases lay outside the gene matches. Germline CDR1 reads GTSNPN; CDR2 reads SVGIG (reference sequence). The CDR3 has 19 residues. The CDR3 sequence: CAWSGSSGRAGANYNEQFF. The DNA of the CDR3 is TGTGCCTGGAGTGGATCTAGCGGGAGGGCCGGGGCGAACTACAATGAGCAGTTCTTC.

The chain joins TRBV7-2 to TRBJ2-3; TRBD1 agrees at 10 bases. This CDR3 region has 17 residues. With 2 bases clipped from V and 0 bases from J, the junction kept 5 bases outside the gene matches. Germline V CDR1 and CDR2: SGHTA, FQGNSA. The CDR3 spells CASSLQTGGPSTDTQYF. The CDR3 DNA reads TGTGCCAGCAGCTTACAGACAGGGGGCCCTAGCACAGATACGCAGTATTTT.

The J gene is TRBJ2-2, the V gene TRBV19; TRBD2 aligns across 10 bases. V lost 9 bases to trimming and J lost 6 bases; unmatched junction nucleotides: 4. Germline V gene sequence: CDR1 LNHDA, CDR2 SQIVND (reference sequence). This CDR3 has 13 amino acids. The CDR3 DNA reads as TGTGCCAGCGCGACTAGCGGGTCCGGGGAGCTGTTTTTT. Translated: CASATSGSGELFF.

The chain joins TRBV27 to TRBJ2-4; 14 bases agree with TRBD2. The V segment lost 5 bases and the J segment 6 bases; nucleotides outside the gene matches: 15. The CDR3 is 19 residues long. CDR1 and CDR2 from the germline V gene are MNHEY and SMNVEV (reference sequence). CDR3 coding DNA: TGTGCCAGCAGTATCTCGGGACTAGCGGGAGAGACGAAAGGAAACATTCAGTACTTC. Its protein product is CASSISGLAGETKGNIQYF.

The chain has TRBV6-1 and TRBJ1-2, with D perhaps TRBD1 (5 bases). The CDR3 covers 13 residues. V lost 3 bases, J lost 6 bases, and 11 bases lay in between. From germline, CDR1 is MNHNS and CDR2 SASEGT. The CDR3 DNA is TGTGCCAGCAGTGAGTGGGGCGCAAATGGCTACACCTTC. As protein: CASSEWGANGYTF.

CDR3 nucleotide sequence: TGTGCCAGTAGTATCGGTAGCGGGGATTTGCAGTTCTTC. This sequence encodes CASSIGSGDLQFF. The rearrangement links TRBV19 to TRBJ2-1; the match to TRBD2 covers 8 bases. The junction had 7 bases not matched to a gene; V was cut back by 3 bases and J by 12 bases. The CDR3 covers 13 residues. Germline V gene lookup returns CDR1 LNHDA and CDR2 SQIVND (reference sequence).

The chain is built from TRBV6-5 and TRBJ2-3, with TRBD1 identical over 7 bases. Germline V gives CDR1 MNHEY, CDR2 SVGAGI. V gave up 2 bases and J gave up 0 bases; unmatched junction bases: 5. The CDR3 is 16 residues long. CDR3 sequence reads: CASSYDRDSSTDTQYF. CDR3 nucleotides: TGTGCCAGCAGTTACGACCGGGACAGCAGCACAGATACGCAGTATTTT.